This T cell receptor (beta chain) originates from a study of T cell responses to AZD1222 COVID-19 vaccine. The study, taken as a whole, reports: Females outnumbered males among donors, who were mostly white British; clonal diversity was possibly underestimated. Spike-specific TCRs gained breadth and depth after people received two AZD1222 doses. The study found vaccine-associated CD4 TCRs spanning spike, dominant at 160-218 and 743-854.

In regard to this clone: The antigen remains undetermined.

The CDR3 length is 15 residues. Losses at the gene ends were 8 bases for V and 4 bases for J; bases not matched to a gene: 13. Germline V gene data show CDR1 as SGDLS and CDR2 as YYNGEE. Sequencing used immunoSEQ multiplex PCR; TCRdb keeps in-frame clones, though not all of them. The table records fewer than 200,000 clones, around 90% of them present only once. Here the sequenced sample was peripheral blood, taken on day 0 of AZD1222 vaccination. This TCR was recovered from an adult in good health. The V gene is TRBV9, the J gene TRBJ2-5; 8 bases map to TRBD1. In DNA form, the CDR3 reads TGTGCCAGGGGAAGGGGCAGGGGGCGTCGAGAGACCCAGTACTTC. It is translated as CARGRGRGRRETQYF. The whole variable domain, filled in from reference TRBV9 and TRBJ2-5, reads DSGVTQTPKHLITATGQRVTLRCSPRSGDLSVYWYQQSLDQGLQFLIQYYNGEERAKGNILERFSAQQFPDLHSELNLSSLELGDSALYFCARGRGRGRRETQYFGPGTRLLVL.